Following are 32 T cell receptor beta chains from one sample sequenced in a study of yellow fever vaccine responses in identical twins. TCRdb passed the RT-PCR reads through MiXCR, listing each CDR3 protein once. Of about 9,000 distinct CDR3 sequences in the sample, roughly 83% were seen once. Sequenced here: T cells from blood (PBMCs), unsorted or a sorted subset (not recorded which), sampled before or after yellow fever vaccination (not recorded which). The receptor set was obtained from a woman aged 18-29 years who received the yellow fever vaccine.

V is TRBV15 and J is TRBJ1-1; D gene ambiguous. The germline V gene has CDR1 LNHNV and CDR2 YYDKDF (reference sequence). This CDR3 contains 14 residues. V was cut by 0 bases and J by 5 bases, with 10 bases left in between. The CDR3 DNA reads as TGTGCCACCAGCAGAGATTCTGCGGGTACTGAAGCTTTCTTT. Residues: CATSRDSAGTEAFF.

The chain combines TRBV4-3 with TRBJ1-6, with no clear D. CDR3 length equals 15 residues. V shed 4 bases and J shed 10 bases, with 17 bases lying between them. Germline V gene sequence: CDR1 LGHNA, CDR2 YSLEER. CDR3 nucleotide sequence: TGCGCCAGCAGCCTCCACGGCGATGTCGGATCACCCCTCCACTTT. Translating gives CASSLHGDVGSPLHF.

The chain joins TRBV2 to TRBJ2-1; a weak D match, TRBD1 (6 bases). Germline V gene sequence: CDR1 SNHLY, CDR2 FYNNEI. The CDR3 loop spans 14 amino acids. Trimming cost V 7 bases and J 4 bases, with 14 bases left between them. CDR3 DNA sequence: TGTGCCAGCAAAAAGGGGGACGAATACAATGAGCAGTTCTTC. Protein sequence: CASKKGDEYNEQFF.

J is TRBJ2-6 and V is TRBV29-1, with D unclear. This CDR3 comprises 14 residues. V dropped 2 bases and J dropped 0 bases, with 5 bases sitting between them. CDR1 is SQVTM, CDR2 ANQGSEA, per germline. Written as DNA, the CDR3 is TGCAGCGTTGAATTCCGCTCTGGGGCCAACGTCCTGACTTTC. It is translated as CSVEFRSGANVLTF.

The chain employs TRBV29-1 and TRBJ2-1; D unresolved. Trimming took off 3 bases at V and 4 bases at J, with 4 bases between the two ends. Germline loops: CDR1 SQVTM, CDR2 ANQGSEA. This CDR3 contains 11 residues. As DNA, the CDR3 is TGCAGCGTTGAGGTTTACAATGAGCAGTTCTTC. It specifies CSVEVYNEQFF.

The rearrangement joins TRBV29-1 to TRBJ2-1; 9 bases agree with TRBD2. Germline loops: CDR1 SQVTM, CDR2 ANQGSEA. Trimming at V came to 2 bases and at J to 5 bases, leaving 7 bases not matched to a gene. This CDR3 region has 15 residues. This chain's CDR3 is CSVEFASGKNNEQFF. The CDR3 coding sequence is TGCAGCGTTGAATTTGCTAGCGGGAAAAACAATGAGCAGTTCTTC.

The chain carries TRBV12-3 or TRBV12-4 and TRBJ1-1; possible D gene TRBD1, 6 bases. V lost 8 bases to trimming and J lost 3 bases, with 22 bases between them. CDR3 size: 16 residues. This chain's CDR3 is CASYQGRGMGYTEAFF. CDR3 sequence (DNA): TGTGCCAGCTACCAGGGGAGGGGAATGGGTTACACTGAAGCTTTCTTT.

The chain carries TRBV19 and TRBJ2-3, with no clear D. V lost 4 bases, J lost 4 bases, and 9 bases lay in between. Germline loops: CDR1 LNHDA, CDR2 SQIVND (reference sequence). CDR3 size: 13 residues. The CDR3 DNA sequence: TGTGCCAGTAGTACGGTCGTTGCAGATACGCAGTATTTT. This encodes CASSTVVADTQYF. Looking up the rest from reference TRBV19 and TRBJ2-3 gives the full variable domain: DGGITQSPKYLFRKEGQNVTLSCEQNLNHDAMYWYRQDPGQGLRLIYYSQIVNDFQKGDIAEGYSVSREKKESFPLTVTSAQKNPTAFYLCASSTVVADTQYFGPGTRLTVL.

The chain's CDR3 is CASRKLAGGPLYNEQFF. For the CDR3, the DNA is TGCGCCAGCAGAAAGTTAGCGGGGGGCCCCCTTTACAATGAGCAGTTCTTC. The V and J genes are TRBV4-1 and TRBJ2-1; TRBD2 matches at 10 bases. CDR3 length: 17 amino acids. The trim removed 6 bases at V and 4 bases at J, leaving 12 bases unmatched. The V gene's germline CDR1 is MGHRA and CDR2 YSYEKL.

The J gene is TRBJ2-3, the V gene TRBV10-3, with 10 bases aligning to TRBD2. This CDR3 has 16 amino acids. V gave up 2 bases and J gave up 2 bases; unmatched junction bases: 4. CDR1 is ENHRY, CDR2 SYGVKD, per germline. The DNA for the CDR3 is TGTGCCATCAGTGAGCGGACTAGCGGATTCACAGATACGCAGTATTTT. This translates into CAISERTSGFTDTQYF.

The rearrangement uses TRBV6-1 and TRBJ2-3; 10 bases are shared with TRBD2. J was trimmed by 2 bases and V by 6 bases; bases with no gene match: 5. Germline CDR1 is MNHNS and CDR2 is SASEGT. The CDR3 is 15 residues long. This CDR3 is CASRSGGADTDTQYF. The CDR3 nucleotides read TGTGCCAGCAGAAGCGGGGGGGCCGACACAGATACGCAGTATTTT.

The rearrangement uses TRBV7-6 and TRBJ1-5; 7 nucleotides align to TRBD1. Germline values: CDR1 SGHVS, CDR2 FNYEAQ. The CDR3 has 17 amino acids. V gave up 6 bases and J gave up 5 bases; unmatched junction bases: 16. The CDR3 region is CASRFDRVTANDQPQHF. The DNA of the CDR3 is TGTGCCAGCAGATTCGACAGGGTAACGGCAAATGATCAGCCCCAGCATTTT.

CDR3 DNA: TGCAGTGCGTCAACGAACACTGAAGCTTTCTTT. It yields the protein CSASTNTEAFF. The chain is built from TRBV20-1 and TRBJ1-1; D not certain. Trimming stripped 6 bases from V and 1 base from J, with 6 bases between. This CDR3 is built from 11 residues. CDR1 and CDR2 (germline): DFQATT, SNEGSKA (reference sequence).

The V and J genes are TRBV29-1 and TRBJ2-1; TRBD2 aligns across 7 bases. Germline loops: CDR1 SQVTM, CDR2 ANQGSEA. The CDR3 contains 14 residues. J gave up 4 bases and V 7 bases, and 10 bases lay outside the gene matches. In nucleotides, the CDR3 is TGCAGCGAACTCCCCGGGACTAATTACAATGAGCAGTTCTTC. Protein sequence: CSELPGTNYNEQFF.

This chain links TRBV19 with TRBJ2-7, with TRBD1 identical over 9 bases. Losses at the gene ends were 5 bases for V and 0 bases for J; bases not matched to a gene: 2. The germline V gene has CDR1 LNHDA and CDR2 SQIVND (reference sequence). The CDR3 consists of 14 residues. The CDR3 DNA sequence: TGTGCCAGTAGTCCGACAGGGGGCTCCTACGAGCAGTACGTC. Amino acid sequence: CASSPTGGSYEQYV.

This chain links TRBV6-2 or TRBV6-3 with TRBJ1-2, with D tentatively TRBD1 (5 bases). From germline, CDR1 is MNHEY and CDR2 SVGEGT. V shed 3 bases and J shed 2 bases, with 13 bases lying between them. The CDR3 is 15 residues long. CDR3 sequence: CASSYEGGQNYGYTF. The CDR3 nucleotides are TGTGCCAGCAGTTATGAGGGCGGACAAAACTATGGCTACACCTTC.

The rearrangement links TRBV10-3 to TRBJ2-6, with D maybe TRBD1 (6 bases). This CDR3 contains 18 residues. CDR1 is ENHRY, CDR2 SYGVKD, per germline. V was cut by 4 bases and J by 0 bases, with 16 bases left in between. CDR3: CAISGGLILSSGANVLTF. In DNA, the CDR3 is TGTGCCATCAGTGGGGGGCTAATTTTGAGCTCTGGGGCCAACGTCCTGACTTTC.

The chain employs TRBV2 and TRBJ1-5; D unclear. V shed 3 bases and J shed 1 base, with 4 bases lying between them. The germline CDR1 and CDR2 sequences are SNHLY and FYNNEI. The CDR3 contains 13 residues. CDR3 sequence reads: CASSERSNQPQHF. CDR3 bases: TGTGCCAGCAGTGAGCGCAGCAATCAGCCCCAGCATTTT.

Note on this clonotype: One end of the junction is discordant with germline, which a read error may explain. The genes are TRBV7-9 and TRBJ2-2, with a tentative D call TRBD2 (5 bases). Germline V gene sequence: CDR1 SEHNR, CDR2 FQNEAQ (reference sequence). CDR3 size: 12 residues. Here the CDR3 DNA reads TGTGCCAGCAGCTTAGGAACCGGGGAGCTGTGTTTT. Its protein is CASSLGTGELCF.

The V call is TRBV29-1, the J call TRBJ2-7, with 9 bases matching TRBD1. The V segment lost 6 bases and the J segment 5 bases; nucleotides outside the gene matches: 5. This CDR3 contains 12 residues. Germline lookup yields CDR1 SQVTM and CDR2 ANQGSEA. CDR3 DNA: TGCAGCGTGGGGACAGGGAGGGACGAGCAGTACTTC. Protein: CSVGTGRDEQYF.

The CDR3 reads CATRLPGSYEQYF. The CDR3 DNA reads TGTGCCACCAGACTCCCGGGGTCCTACGAGCAGTACTTC. This rearrangement joins TRBV19 to TRBJ2-7, with a possible D match to TRBD2 (5 bases). V lost 10 bases and J lost 1, with 14 bases in between. CDR1 is LNHDA, CDR2 SQIVND, per germline (reference sequence). The CDR3 runs 13 residues.

This sequence joins TRBV4-1 and TRBJ2-1; D is undetermined. V lost 6 bases to trimming and J lost 0 bases, with 9 bases between them. The CDR3 extends over 14 amino acids. Germline V gene sequence: CDR1 MGHRA, CDR2 YSYEKL. The CDR3 loop reads CASRDRVSYNEQFF. The CDR3 nucleotides read TGCGCCAGCAGAGACCGGGTCTCCTACAATGAGCAGTTCTTC.

This clonotype was picked up one time. V usage is TRBV7-3 and J usage is TRBJ2-3; 9 nucleotides agree with TRBD2. CDR3 length: 15 amino acids. With V trimmed by 1 base and J by 4 bases, 3 bases remained unmatched. Germline CDR1 reads SGHTA; CDR2 reads FQGTGA. The DNA of the CDR3 is TGTGCCAGCAGCTTAAATGCGGGAGGGGCAGATACGCAGTATTTT. Encoded protein: CASSLNAGGADTQYF.

This clonotype appeared once. This chain links TRBV7-8 with TRBJ2-1, with D maybe TRBD2 (6 bases). V was cut by 4 bases and J by 2 bases, with 9 bases left in between. The CDR3 totals 14 residues. The germline V gene encodes CDR1 SGHVS and CDR2 FQNEAQ. CDR3 sequence (DNA): TGTGCCAGCAGCTCCGGGGGACCCTACAATGAGCAGTTCTTC. It specifies CASSSGGPYNEQFF.

This rearrangement joins TRBV20-1 to TRBJ1-5; TRBD1 aligns across 7 bases. Germline CDR1 and CDR2: DFQATT and SNEGSKA (reference sequence). The CDR3 is 14 amino acids. V lost 4 bases to trimming and J lost 6 bases; unmatched junction nucleotides: 9. The CDR3 nucleotides are TGCAGTGCTATCAAGGACAGGTCTTTTCAGCCCCAGCATTTT. Residues: CSAIKDRSFQPQHF.

V gene TRBV9 combines with J gene TRBJ2-4; D is possibly TRBD1 or TRBD2 (6 bases each). The V gene's germline CDR1 is SGDLS and CDR2 YYNGEE. V was shortened by 2 bases and J by 5 bases, with 11 bases between the two germline ends. The CDR3 is 14 amino acids. The CDR3 DNA is TGTGCCAGCAGCGTGGGGGGCGGGCAAAACATTCAGTACTTC. Translated, it gives CASSVGGGQNIQYF.

This clonotype was picked up one time. CDR3 sequence reads: CASSTGQGWDEQYF. The CDR3, as DNA: TGTGCCAGCTCAACCGGACAGGGTTGGGACGAGCAGTACTTC. The chain has TRBV18 and TRBJ2-7; TRBD1 aligns across 8 bases. This CDR3 has 14 amino acids. Trimming at V came to 5 bases and at J to 5 bases, leaving 8 bases not matched to a gene. Germline V gene data show CDR1 as KGHSH and CDR2 as LQKENI.

The chain is built from TRBV7-6 and TRBJ1-2, with TRBD1 matching 7 bases. CDR1 and CDR2 (germline): SGHVS, FNYEAQ. J lost 3 bases, V lost 3 bases, and 7 bases had no gene match. The CDR3 spans 15 residues. Here the CDR3 reads CASSFASGTDYGYTF. The CDR3 coding sequence is TGTGCCAGCAGCTTTGCGTCCGGGACAGACTATGGCTACACCTTC.

The chain employs TRBV11-1 and TRBJ2-1, with 12 bases aligning to TRBD2. V lost 7 bases to trimming and J lost 7 bases; unmatched junction nucleotides: 5. The CDR3 totals 14 residues. Germline CDR1 and CDR2: SGHAT and FQDESV (reference sequence). The CDR3 nucleotides read TGTGCCAGCACCCGTACTAGCGGGAGGAATGAGCAGTTCTTC. Protein product: CASTRTSGRNEQFF.

The sample holds a few counts of this clonotype. In DNA form, the CDR3 reads TGTGCCAGCAGCCCCTGGACAGAGAACACTGAAGCTTTCTTT. It yields the protein CASSPWTENTEAFF. The chain employs TRBV11-1 and TRBJ1-1, with D possibly matching TRBD1 (6 bases). The germline V and J ends were trimmed by 5 bases and 1 base, with 11 bases remaining between them. The CDR3 is 14 amino acids. The germline gives CDR1 SGHAT, CDR2 FQDESV (reference sequence).

This chain uses TRBV12-3 or TRBV12-4 with TRBJ2-1, with TRBD2 identical over 9 bases. J was trimmed by 7 bases and V by 6 bases; bases with no gene match: 4. The CDR3 covers 13 residues. CDR3 coding DNA: TGTGCCAGCAGCGGCGGGAGGGGGAATGAGCAGTTCTTC. Protein product: CASSGGRGNEQFF.

The V gene is TRBV20-1, the J gene TRBJ1-5, with 7 bases fitting TRBD1. The CDR3 contains 15 residues. Trimming removed 4 bases from V and 5 bases from J; junction bases left unmatched: 11. Germline V lookup: CDR1 DFQATT, CDR2 SNEGSKA (reference sequence). This CDR3 is CSAKRSGQGDQPQHF. Written as DNA, the CDR3 is TGCAGTGCTAAACGCTCCGGGCAGGGGGATCAGCCCCAGCATTTT.